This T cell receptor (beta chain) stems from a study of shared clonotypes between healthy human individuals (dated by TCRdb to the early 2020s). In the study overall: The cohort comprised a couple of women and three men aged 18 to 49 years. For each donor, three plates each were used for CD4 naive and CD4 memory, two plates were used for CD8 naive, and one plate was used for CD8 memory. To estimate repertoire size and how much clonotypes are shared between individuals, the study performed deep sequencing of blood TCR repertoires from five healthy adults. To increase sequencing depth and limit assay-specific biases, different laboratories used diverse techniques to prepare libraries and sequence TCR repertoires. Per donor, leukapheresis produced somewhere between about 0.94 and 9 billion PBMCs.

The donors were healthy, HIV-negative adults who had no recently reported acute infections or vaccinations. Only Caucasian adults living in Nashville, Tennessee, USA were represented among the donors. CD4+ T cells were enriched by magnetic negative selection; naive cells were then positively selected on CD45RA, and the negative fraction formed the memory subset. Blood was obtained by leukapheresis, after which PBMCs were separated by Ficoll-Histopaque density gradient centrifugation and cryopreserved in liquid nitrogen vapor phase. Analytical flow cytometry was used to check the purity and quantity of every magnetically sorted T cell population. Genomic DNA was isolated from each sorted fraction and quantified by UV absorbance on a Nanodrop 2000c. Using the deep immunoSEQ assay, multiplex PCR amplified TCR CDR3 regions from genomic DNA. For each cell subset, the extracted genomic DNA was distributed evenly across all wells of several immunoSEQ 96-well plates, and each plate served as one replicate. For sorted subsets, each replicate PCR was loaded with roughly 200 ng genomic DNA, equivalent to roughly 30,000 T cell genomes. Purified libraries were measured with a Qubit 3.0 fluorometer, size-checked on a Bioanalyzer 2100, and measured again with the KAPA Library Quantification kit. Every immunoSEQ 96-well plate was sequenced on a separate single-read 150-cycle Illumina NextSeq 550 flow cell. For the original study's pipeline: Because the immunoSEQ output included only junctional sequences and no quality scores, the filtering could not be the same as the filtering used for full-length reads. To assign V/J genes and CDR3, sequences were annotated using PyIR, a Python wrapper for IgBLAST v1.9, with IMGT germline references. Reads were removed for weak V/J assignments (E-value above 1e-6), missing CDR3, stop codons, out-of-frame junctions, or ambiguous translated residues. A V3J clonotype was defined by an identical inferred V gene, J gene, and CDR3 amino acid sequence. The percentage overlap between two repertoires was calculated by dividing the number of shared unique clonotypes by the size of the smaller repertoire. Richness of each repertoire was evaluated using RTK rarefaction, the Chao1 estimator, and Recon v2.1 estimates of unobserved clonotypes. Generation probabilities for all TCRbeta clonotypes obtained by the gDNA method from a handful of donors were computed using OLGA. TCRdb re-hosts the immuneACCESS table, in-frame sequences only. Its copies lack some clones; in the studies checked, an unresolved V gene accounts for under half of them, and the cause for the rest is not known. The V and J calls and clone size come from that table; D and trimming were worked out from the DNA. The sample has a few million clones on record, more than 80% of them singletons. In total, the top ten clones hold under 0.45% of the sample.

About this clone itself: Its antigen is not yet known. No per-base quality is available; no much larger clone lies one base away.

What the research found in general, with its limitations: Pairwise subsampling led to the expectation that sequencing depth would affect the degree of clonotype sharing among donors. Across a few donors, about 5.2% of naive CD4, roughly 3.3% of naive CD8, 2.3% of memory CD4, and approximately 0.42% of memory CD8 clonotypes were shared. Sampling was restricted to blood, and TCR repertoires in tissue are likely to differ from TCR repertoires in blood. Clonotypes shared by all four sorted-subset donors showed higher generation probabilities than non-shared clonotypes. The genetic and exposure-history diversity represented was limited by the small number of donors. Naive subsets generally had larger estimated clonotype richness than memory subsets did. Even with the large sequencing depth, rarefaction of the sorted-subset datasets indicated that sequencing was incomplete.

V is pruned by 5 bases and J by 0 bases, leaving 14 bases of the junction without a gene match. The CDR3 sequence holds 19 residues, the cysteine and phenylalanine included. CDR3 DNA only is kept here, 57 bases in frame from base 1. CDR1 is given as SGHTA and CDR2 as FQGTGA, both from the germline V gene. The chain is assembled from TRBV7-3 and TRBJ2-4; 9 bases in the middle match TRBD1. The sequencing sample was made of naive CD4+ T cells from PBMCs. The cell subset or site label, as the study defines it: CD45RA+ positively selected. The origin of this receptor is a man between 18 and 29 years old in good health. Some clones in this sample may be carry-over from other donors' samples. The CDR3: CASSPRGTGSPLAKNIQYF. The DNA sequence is TGTGCCAGCAGCCCCCGGGGGACAGGGTCTCCTCTAGCCAAAAACATTCAGTACTTC.